This T cell receptor (beta chain) was observed in a study of beta chain features in type 1 diabetes. Per germline, CDR1 SGHTA and CDR2 FQGNSA. After removal of 8 bases from V and 1 base from J, the junction contained 9 bases not matched to a gene. CDR3 length equals 15 residues. Every bit of the isolated RNA underwent reverse transcription, so sequencing read expressed TCRB transcripts. The method was immunoSEQ multiplex PCR; TCRdb's version includes in-frame clones alone and lacks a portion of them. In the table there are about 290,000 clones, 7% to 9% of which are singletons. Sequenced input: central memory CD4+ T cells from blood. This TCR derives from a woman aged 18 to 35 in good health. The chain has TRBV7-2 and TRBJ2-7, with 9 bases fitting TRBD2. The CDR3 DNA sequence: TGTGCCAGCGGAACCCCTAGCGGGACTTCCTACGAGCAGTACTTC. It encodes CASGTPSGTSYEQYF.